This entry lists 4 T cell receptor beta chains sequenced from one sample in a study of blood T cell repertoires in COVID-19. Produced via immunoSEQ multiplex PCR; TCRdb's table is partial and in-frame only. The sample carries 300,000 to 450,000 clones, around 85% recorded once. Specimen: peripheral blood. The receptors originated from a woman between 18 and 29 years old with acute or convalescent COVID-19.

This chain joins TRBV9 and TRBJ1-1, with a possible D match to TRBD1 (5 bases). The CDR3 runs to 15 residues. The germline CDR1 and CDR2 sequences are SGDLS and YYNGEE. V dropped 2 bases and J dropped 3 bases, with 14 bases sitting between them. CDR3 residues: CASSVRPGSHTEAFF. DNA for the CDR3: TGTGCCAGCAGCGTTCGACCAGGGTCGCACACTGAAGCTTTCTTT.

This clone was recorded only once. The V gene is TRBV3-1 (or the pseudogene TRBV3-2), the J gene TRBJ1-5, with TRBD1 matching 7 bases. The germline V gene has CDR1 LGHDT and CDR2 YNNKEL (reference sequence). V was clipped by 4 bases and J by 3 bases; unmatched bases: 3. The CDR3 contains 14 residues. CDR3 residues: CASSPGTVNQPQHF. CDR3 nucleotides: TGTGCCAGCAGCCCGGGGACAGTCAATCAGCCCCAGCATTTT.

The chain employs TRBV28 and TRBJ2-7; 10 nucleotides agree with TRBD1. Looked up from germline, CDR1 is MDHEN and CDR2 is SYDVKM. CDR3 length equals 13 residues. V lost 6 bases to trimming and J lost 1 base; unmatched junction nucleotides: 0. CDR3 protein: CASRGQGSYEQYF. The CDR3 DNA reads TGTGCCAGCAGGGGACAGGGGTCCTACGAGCAGTACTTC. Drawing the rest from reference TRBV28 and TRBJ2-7, the complete variable domain is DVKVTQSSRYLVKRTGEKVFLECVQDMDHENMFWYRQDPGLGLRLIYFSYDVKMKEKGDIPEGYSVSREKKERFSLILESASTNQTSMYLCASRGQGSYEQYFGPGTRLTVT.

This clone appeared a few times. The J gene is TRBJ2-5, the V gene TRBV30, with 9 positions matching TRBD2. The CDR3 is 13 residues long. Germline loops: CDR1 GTSNPN, CDR2 SVGIG (reference sequence). J was trimmed by 6 bases and V by 1 base; bases with no gene match: 3. The DNA of the CDR3 is TGTGCCTGGAGTGGTAGCGGGGGCCAGACCCAGTACTTC. This gives the protein CAWSGSGGQTQYF. Filled out from reference TRBV30 and TRBJ2-5, the complete variable domain reads SQTIHQWPATLVQPVGSPLSLECTVEGTSNPNLYWYRQAAGRGLQLLFYSVGIGQISSEVPQNLSASRPQDRQFILSSKKLLLSDSGFYLCAWSGSGGQTQYFGPGTRLLVL.